The 16 T cell receptor beta chains in this list originate from one sample, sequenced in a study of cytomegalovirus exposure and HLA in healthy donors. Use of 60 Vbeta and 13 Jbeta primers characterized the PCR. Repertoires were generated with immunoSEQ multiplex PCR, while TCRdb's copy carries only in-frame clones and drops some. Here the sample spans some 110,000 clones, around four fifths being singletons. Specimen: PBMCs. Receptors originate from a woman aged 40 to 55 in good health and CMV-seropositive.

The chain combines TRBV6-4 with TRBJ2-3; perhaps TRBD1 as D (6 bases). The CDR3 contains 16 residues. Trimming removed 3 bases at V and 3 bases at J, with 16 bases between. The germline gives CDR1 MRHNA, CDR2 SNTAGT. This CDR3 is CASSEGRGVGTDTQYF. CDR3 bases: TGTGCCAGCAGTGAAGGCAGGGGCGTTGGGACAGATACGCAGTATTTT.

V usage is TRBV27 and J usage is TRBJ2-5; D possibly corresponds to TRBD1 (6 bases). Gene TRBJ2-7 matches the end of the DNA better, so the J call may be wrong. The germline V gene encodes CDR1 MNHEY and CDR2 SMNVEV (reference sequence). The CDR3 extends over 15 amino acids. In nucleotides, the CDR3 is TGTGCCAGCAGTACCCGCAGGGGTGGTCCCTACGAGCAGTACTTC. Translating gives CASSTRRGGPYEQYF.

This chain joins TRBV25-1 and TRBJ1-1; maybe TRBD1 (5 bases). The CDR3 covers 12 residues. The V gene lost 10 bases and the J gene lost 4 bases, with 13 bases spanning the gap. CDR1 MGHDK and CDR2 SYGVNS come from the germline V gene. CDR3 in amino acids: CATRKGFTEAFF. In DNA, the CDR3 is TGTGCCACCCGGAAGGGGTTCACTGAAGCTTTCTTT. Filled out from reference TRBV25-1 and TRBJ1-1, the complete variable domain reads EADIYQTPRYLVIGTGKKITLECSQTMGHDKMYWYQQDPGMELHLIHYSYGVNSTEKGDLSSESTVSRIRTEHFPLTLESARPSHTSQYLCATRKGFTEAFFGQGTRLTVV.

The gene calls are TRBV27 and TRBJ1-2; D is unresolved. The ends were cut back, 7 bases at V and 4 bases at J, with 16 bases in the middle. CDR1 is MNHEY and CDR2 is SMNVEV in the germline V gene (reference sequence). The CDR3 length is 14 residues. CDR3: CASMGTGRFYGYTF. CDR3 coding DNA: TGTGCCAGCATGGGTACGGGTAGATTCTATGGCTACACCTTC.

The gene calls are TRBV10-3 and TRBJ2-6; 12 nucleotides match TRBD2. Germline loops: CDR1 ENHRY, CDR2 SYGVKD. The CDR3 is 18 residues long. The V and J ends lost 2 bases and 2 bases, in that order; junction bases with no gene match: 4. CDR3 bases: TGTGCCATCAGTGAGGGACTAGCGGGATCGGCTGGGGCCAACGTCCTGACTTTC. Translated: CAISEGLAGSAGANVLTF.

Here the CDR3 DNA reads TGCGCCAGCAGCTTGGGGTCAGATACAACTAATGAAAAACTGTTTTTT. As protein: CASSLGSDTTNEKLFF. The gene calls are TRBV5-1 and TRBJ1-4; D remains ambiguous. This CDR3 contains 16 residues. Trimming left V 0 bases short and J 0 bases short, with 9 bases between. Germline CDR1 reads SGHRS; CDR2 reads YFSETQ.

This chain links TRBV7-9 with TRBJ1-1, with D possibly TRBD1 on 6 matching bases. V was pared by 3 bases and J by 3 bases, with 11 bases between. Germline V lookup: CDR1 SEHNR, CDR2 FQNEAQ (reference sequence). The CDR3 sequence is 14 residues long. Here the CDR3 DNA reads TGTGCCAGCAGCTTCTGGGGGCTGGACACTGAAGCTTTCTTT. Residues: CASSFWGLDTEAFF.

This clone was observed once. This sequence joins TRBV7-2 and TRBJ2-7; 14 bases line up with TRBD2. The germline V gene encodes CDR1 SGHTA and CDR2 FQGNSA. The trim removed 3 bases at V and 4 bases at J, leaving 2 bases unmatched. The CDR3 spans 15 residues. CDR3 sequence reads: CASSLTSGGAYEQYF. Written as DNA, the CDR3 is TGTGCCAGCAGCTTGACTAGCGGGGGGGCGTACGAGCAGTACTTC.

Only a few counts were recorded for this clone. This sequence joins TRBV14 and TRBJ1-1, with TRBD1 matching over 8 bases. This CDR3 comprises 17 residues. In germline, CDR1 is SGHDN, CDR2 FVKESK. The trim removed 1 base at V and 5 bases at J, leaving 12 bases unmatched. As DNA, the CDR3 is TGTGCCAGCAGCCAAGGGCAGGGGGCTAGTTCTTGGACTGAAGCTTTCTTT. Encoded protein: CASSQGQGASSWTEAFF.

As DNA, the CDR3 is TGTGCCAGCAGCACTCGGACAGACTACAATGAGCAGTTCTTC. It translates to CASSTRTDYNEQFF. The chain carries TRBV9 and TRBJ2-1, with D possibly matching TRBD1 (6 bases). CDR1 and CDR2 from the germline V gene are SGDLS and YYNGEE. Trimming shortened V by 4 bases and J by 3 bases, and 11 bases separated the two germline ends. The CDR3 runs to 14 residues.

The V call is TRBV5-1, the J call TRBJ1-1; a weak D match, TRBD1 (5 bases). The CDR3 extends over 16 amino acids. V was cut by 5 bases and J by 0 bases, with 17 bases left in between. Germline lookup yields CDR1 SGHRS and CDR2 YFSETQ. The CDR3 bases are TGCGCCAGCAGTAAGGTGGAGGGGTCGGTGAACACTGAAGCTTTCTTT. Its protein product is CASSKVEGSVNTEAFF.

The chain employs TRBV5-8 and TRBJ2-5, with a possible D match to TRBD2 (6 bases). The CDR3 runs 15 residues. From germline, CDR1 is SGHTS and CDR2 YDEGEE. V was pared by 4 bases and J by 2 bases, with 15 bases between. CDR3 in amino acids: CASSGRQGLQETQYF. For the CDR3, the DNA is TGTGCCAGCAGCGGTCGCCAGGGACTGCAAGAGACCCAGTACTTC.

CDR3 in DNA: TGCGCCAGCACGCCGGAAGCGGGAGCGGGGATCGGGGAGCTGTTTTTT. Translating gives CASTPEAGAGIGELFF. The V call is TRBV5-1, the J call TRBJ2-2; TRBD2 aligns across 8 bases. In germline, CDR1 is SGHRS, CDR2 YFSETQ. V lost 6 bases to trimming and J lost 7 bases; unmatched junction nucleotides: 14. The CDR3 consists of 16 residues.

The V call is TRBV4-1, the J call TRBJ1-2, with unresolved D. The CDR3 has 15 residues. The germline V gene encodes CDR1 MGHRA and CDR2 YSYEKL. Trimming left V 0 bases short and J 1 base short, with 9 bases between. The DNA of the CDR3 is TGCGCCAGCAGCCAAGATGCGATATTTAACTATGGCTACACCTTC. Translated: CASSQDAIFNYGYTF.

The chain joins TRBV5-1 to TRBJ2-7, with TRBD2 identical over 12 bases. Germline V gives CDR1 SGHRS, CDR2 YFSETQ. Unmatched junction bases numbered 5, after V lost 1 base and J lost 3 bases. The CDR3 is 16 amino acids. The CDR3 DNA sequence: TGCGCCAGCAGCTTGCGCCTAGCGGGAGGGAACTACGAGCAGTACTTC. It yields the protein CASSLRLAGGNYEQYF. Using reference TRBV5-1 and TRBJ2-7 for the parts outside the CDR3, the full variable domain is KAGVTQTPRYLIKTRGQQVTLSCSPISGHRSVSWYQQTPGQGLQFLFEYFSETQRNKGNFPGRFSGRQFSNSRSEMNVSTLELGDSALYLCASSLRLAGGNYEQYFGPGTRLTVT.

The CDR3 protein is CASSSGGSPGELFF. CDR3 nucleotides: TGCGCCAGCAGTTCTGGCGGGAGCCCCGGGGAGCTGTTTTTT. The rearrangement joins TRBV5-1 to TRBJ2-2; 7 bases map to TRBD2. The germline CDR1 and CDR2 sequences are SGHRS and YFSETQ. The CDR3 has 14 residues. Losses at the gene ends were 5 bases for V and 6 bases for J; bases not matched to a gene: 7.